This record looks at one T cell receptor beta chain sequence and its context. The source of the sample is a study of blood T cell repertoires in COVID-19. In the study's own analysis: Scientists estimated how many nucleated cells there were by amplifying reference gene primers. Libraries were prepared by immunoSEQ multiplex PCR; TCRdb keeps only in-frame clonotypes and omits some of them. That table is the source of V, J and clone size, and D and trimming were worked out from the DNA. The sample records about 160,000 clones, more than 90% being singletons. The germline V gene encodes CDR1 LGHDT and CDR2 YNNKEL (reference sequence). Trimming took 5 bases from V and 2 from J; bases not matched to a gene: 3. This CDR3 is built from 14 residues.

The clonotype comes from a man between 60 and 75 years old with active or convalescent COVID-19. This chain uses TRBV3-1 (or the pseudogene TRBV3-2) with TRBJ1-2; 9 bases align to TRBD1. Sequencing was carried out using peripheral blood. The CDR3 here is CASSSGQGNYGYTF. The CDR3 DNA reads as TGTGCCAGCAGCAGTGGACAGGGGAACTATGGCTACACCTTC.